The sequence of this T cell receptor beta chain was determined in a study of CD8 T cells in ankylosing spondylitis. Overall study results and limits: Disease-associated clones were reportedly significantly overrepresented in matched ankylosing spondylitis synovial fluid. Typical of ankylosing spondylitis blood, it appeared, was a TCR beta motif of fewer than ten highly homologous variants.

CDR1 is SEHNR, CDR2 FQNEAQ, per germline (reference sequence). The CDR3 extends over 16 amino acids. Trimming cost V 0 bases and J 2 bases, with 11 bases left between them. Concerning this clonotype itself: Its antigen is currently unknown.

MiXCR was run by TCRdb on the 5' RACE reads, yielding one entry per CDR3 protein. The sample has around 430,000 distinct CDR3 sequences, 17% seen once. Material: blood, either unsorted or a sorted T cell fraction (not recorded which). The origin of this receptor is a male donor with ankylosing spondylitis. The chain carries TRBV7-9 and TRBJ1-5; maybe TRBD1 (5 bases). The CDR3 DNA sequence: TGTGCCAGCAGCTTAGCGACCGGGGGTGGCAATCAGCCCCAGCATTTT. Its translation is CASSLATGGGNQPQHF.